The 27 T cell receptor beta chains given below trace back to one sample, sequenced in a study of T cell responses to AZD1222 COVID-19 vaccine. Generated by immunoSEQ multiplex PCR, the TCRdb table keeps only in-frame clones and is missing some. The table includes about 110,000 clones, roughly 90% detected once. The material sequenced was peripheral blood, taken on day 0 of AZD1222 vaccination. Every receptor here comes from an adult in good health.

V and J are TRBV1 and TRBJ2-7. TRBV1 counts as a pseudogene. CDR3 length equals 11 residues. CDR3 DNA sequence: TGCACCAGCAGCCCGAAGTACGAGCAGTACTTC. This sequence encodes CTSSPKYEQYF.

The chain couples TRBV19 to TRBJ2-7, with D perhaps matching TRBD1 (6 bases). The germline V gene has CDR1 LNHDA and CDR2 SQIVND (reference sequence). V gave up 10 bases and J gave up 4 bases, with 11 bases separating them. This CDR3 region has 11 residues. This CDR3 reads CATGQNYEQYF. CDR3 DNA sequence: TGTGCCACCGGACAGAATTACGAGCAGTACTTC.

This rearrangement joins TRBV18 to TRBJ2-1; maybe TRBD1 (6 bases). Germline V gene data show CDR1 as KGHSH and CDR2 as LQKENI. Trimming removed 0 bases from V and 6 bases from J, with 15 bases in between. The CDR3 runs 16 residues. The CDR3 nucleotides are TGTGCCAGCTCACCACCTCACAGGGTTGTGGGCAATGAGCAGTTCTTC. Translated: CASSPPHRVVGNEQFF. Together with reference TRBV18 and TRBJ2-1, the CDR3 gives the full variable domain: NAGVMQNPRHLVRRRGQEARLRCSPMKGHSHVYWYRQLPEEGLKFMVYLQKENIIDESGMPKERFSAEFPKEGPSILRIQQVVRGDSAAYFCASSPPHRVVGNEQFFGPGTRLTVL.

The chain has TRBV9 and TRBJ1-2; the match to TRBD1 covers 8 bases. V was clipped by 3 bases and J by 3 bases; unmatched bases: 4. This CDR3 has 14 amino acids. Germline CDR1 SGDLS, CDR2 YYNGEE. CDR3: CASSGGQGDYGYTF. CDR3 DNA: TGTGCCAGCAGCGGTGGACAGGGAGACTATGGCTACACCTTC.

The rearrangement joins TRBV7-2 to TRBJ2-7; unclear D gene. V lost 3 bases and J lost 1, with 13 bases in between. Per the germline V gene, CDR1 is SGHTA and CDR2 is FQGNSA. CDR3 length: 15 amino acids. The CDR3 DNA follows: TGTGCCAGCAGCTTTTCAGGAGTTGCGTCCTACGAGCAGTACTTC. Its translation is CASSFSGVASYEQYF.

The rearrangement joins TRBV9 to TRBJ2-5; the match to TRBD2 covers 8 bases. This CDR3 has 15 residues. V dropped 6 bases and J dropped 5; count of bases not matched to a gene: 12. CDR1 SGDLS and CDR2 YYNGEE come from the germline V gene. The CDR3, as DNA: TGTGCCAGCAATGACCCAGCGGGAGAGGGGGAGACCCAGTACTTC. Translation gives CASNDPAGEGETQYF.

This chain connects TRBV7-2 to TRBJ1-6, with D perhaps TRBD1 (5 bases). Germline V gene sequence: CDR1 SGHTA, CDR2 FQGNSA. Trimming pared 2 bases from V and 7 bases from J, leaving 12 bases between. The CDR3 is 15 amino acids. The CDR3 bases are TGTGCCAGCAGCTTAATGGGACGGGCCAATTCACCCCTCCACTTT. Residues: CASSLMGRANSPLHF.

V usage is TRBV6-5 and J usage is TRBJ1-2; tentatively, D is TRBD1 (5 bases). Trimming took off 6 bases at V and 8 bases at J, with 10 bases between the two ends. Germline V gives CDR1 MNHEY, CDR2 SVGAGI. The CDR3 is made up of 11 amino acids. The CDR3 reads CASRSTGGYTF. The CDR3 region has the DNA TGTGCCAGCAGGTCAACAGGAGGCTACACCTTC.

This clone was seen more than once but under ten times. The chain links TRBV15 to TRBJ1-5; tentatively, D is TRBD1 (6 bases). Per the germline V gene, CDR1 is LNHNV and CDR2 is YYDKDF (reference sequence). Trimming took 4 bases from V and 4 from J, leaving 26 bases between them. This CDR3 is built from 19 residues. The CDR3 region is CATSIRTERIPIRNQPQHF. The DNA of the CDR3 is TGTGCCACCAGCATCCGGACAGAGAGAATTCCCATAAGGAATCAGCCCCAGCATTTT.

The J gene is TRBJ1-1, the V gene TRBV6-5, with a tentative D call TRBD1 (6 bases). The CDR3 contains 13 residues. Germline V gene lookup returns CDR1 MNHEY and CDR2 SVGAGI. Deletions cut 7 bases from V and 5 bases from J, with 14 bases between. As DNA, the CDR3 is TGTGCCAGCAACCCCAGGGGTGGTACTGAAGCTTTCTTT. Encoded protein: CASNPRGGTEAFF.

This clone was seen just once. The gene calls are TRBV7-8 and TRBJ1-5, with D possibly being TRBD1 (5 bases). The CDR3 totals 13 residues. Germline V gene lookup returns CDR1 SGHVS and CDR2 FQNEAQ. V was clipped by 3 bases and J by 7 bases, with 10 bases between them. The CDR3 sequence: CASSFSGLQPQHF. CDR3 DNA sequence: TGTGCCAGCAGCTTCTCGGGACTCCAGCCCCAGCATTTT.

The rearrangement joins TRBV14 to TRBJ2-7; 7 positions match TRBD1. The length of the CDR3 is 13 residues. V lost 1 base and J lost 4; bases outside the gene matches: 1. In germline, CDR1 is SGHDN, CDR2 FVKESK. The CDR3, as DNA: TGTGCCAGCAGCCAAGTGACAGGGTACGAGCAGTACTTC. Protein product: CASSQVTGYEQYF.

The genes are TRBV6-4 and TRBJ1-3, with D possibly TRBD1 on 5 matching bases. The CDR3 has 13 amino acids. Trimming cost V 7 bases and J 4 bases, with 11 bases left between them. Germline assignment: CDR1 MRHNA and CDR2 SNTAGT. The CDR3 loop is CASTGRDGNTIYF. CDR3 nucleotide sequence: TGTGCCAGCACGGGCAGGGACGGAAACACCATATATTTT.

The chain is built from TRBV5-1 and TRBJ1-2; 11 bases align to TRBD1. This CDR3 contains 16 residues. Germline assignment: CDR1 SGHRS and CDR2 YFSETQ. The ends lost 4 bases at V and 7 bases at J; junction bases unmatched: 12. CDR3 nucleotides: TGCGCCAGCAGCCGGACGGGACAGGGGGTCAGGGGTGGCTACACCTTC. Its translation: CASSRTGQGVRGGYTF. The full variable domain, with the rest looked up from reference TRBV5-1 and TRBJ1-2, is KAGVTQTPRYLIKTRGQQVTLSCSPISGHRSVSWYQQTPGQGLQFLFEYFSETQRNKGNFPGRFSGRQFSNSRSEMNVSTLELGDSALYLCASSRTGQGVRGGYTFGSGTRLTVV.

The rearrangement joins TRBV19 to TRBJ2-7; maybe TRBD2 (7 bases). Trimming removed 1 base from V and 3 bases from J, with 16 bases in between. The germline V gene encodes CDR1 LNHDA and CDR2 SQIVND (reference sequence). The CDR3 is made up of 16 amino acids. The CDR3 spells CASSIVPQGGDYEQYF. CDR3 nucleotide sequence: TGTGCCAGTAGTATAGTCCCACAGGGAGGGGACTACGAGCAGTACTTC.

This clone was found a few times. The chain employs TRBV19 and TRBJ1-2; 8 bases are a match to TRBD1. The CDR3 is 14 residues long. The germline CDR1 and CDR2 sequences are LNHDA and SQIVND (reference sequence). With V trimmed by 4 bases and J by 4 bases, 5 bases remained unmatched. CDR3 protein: CASSTGQGRYGYTF. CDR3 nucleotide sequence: TGTGCCAGTAGTACAGGACAGGGCCGCTATGGCTACACCTTC.

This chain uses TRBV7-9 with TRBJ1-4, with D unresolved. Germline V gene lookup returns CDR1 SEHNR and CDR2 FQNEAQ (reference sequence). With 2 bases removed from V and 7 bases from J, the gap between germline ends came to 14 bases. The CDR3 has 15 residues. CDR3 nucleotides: TGTGCCAGCAGCTTAAGTTTGTCAGGAGGTGAAAAACTGTTTTTT. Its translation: CASSLSLSGGEKLFF.

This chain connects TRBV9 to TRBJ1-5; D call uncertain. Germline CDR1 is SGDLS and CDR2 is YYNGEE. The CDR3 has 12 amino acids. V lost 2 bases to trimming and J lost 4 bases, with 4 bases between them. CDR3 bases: TGTGCCAGCAGCGTTGGTAATCAGCCCCAGCATTTT. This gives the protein CASSVGNQPQHF.

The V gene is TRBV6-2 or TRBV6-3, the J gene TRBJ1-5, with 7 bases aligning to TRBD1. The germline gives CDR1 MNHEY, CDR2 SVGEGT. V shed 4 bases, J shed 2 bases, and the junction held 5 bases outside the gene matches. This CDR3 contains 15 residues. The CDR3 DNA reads TGTGCCAGCAGTTCCCCAGGACAGGGCAATCAGCCCCAGCATTTT. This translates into CASSSPGQGNQPQHF.

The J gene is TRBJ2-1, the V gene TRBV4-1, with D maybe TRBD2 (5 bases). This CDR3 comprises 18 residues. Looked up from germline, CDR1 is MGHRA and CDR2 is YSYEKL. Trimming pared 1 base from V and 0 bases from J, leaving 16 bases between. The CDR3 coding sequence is TGCGCCAGCAGCCAAGGATCCGCGGGCGGCAGCTCCTACAATGAGCAGTTCTTC. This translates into CASSQGSAGGSSYNEQFF.

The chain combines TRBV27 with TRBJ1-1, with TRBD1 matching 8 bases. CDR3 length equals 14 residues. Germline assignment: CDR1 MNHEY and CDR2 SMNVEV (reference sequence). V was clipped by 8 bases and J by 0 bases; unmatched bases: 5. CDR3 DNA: TGTGCCAGCGGGACAGGTGATATGAACACTGAAGCTTTCTTT. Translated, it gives CASGTGDMNTEAFF.

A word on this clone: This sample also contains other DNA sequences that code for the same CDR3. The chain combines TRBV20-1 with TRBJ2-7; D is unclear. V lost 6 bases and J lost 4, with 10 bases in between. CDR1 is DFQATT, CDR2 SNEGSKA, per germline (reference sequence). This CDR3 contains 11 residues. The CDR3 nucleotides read TGCAGTGCCCGCACCACTTACGAGCAGTACTTC. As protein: CSARTTYEQYF.

The CDR3 DNA reads TGTGCCAGCAGCCAGGGAGTTTGGGGCTACGAGCAGTACTTC. Amino acid sequence: CASSQGVWGYEQYF. The V gene is TRBV7-8, the J gene TRBJ2-7; D could derive from TRBD1 or TRBD2 (5 bases each). Germline loops: CDR1 SGHVS, CDR2 FQNEAQ. The CDR3 is made up of 14 amino acids. Trimming stripped 5 bases from V and 3 bases from J, with 14 bases between.

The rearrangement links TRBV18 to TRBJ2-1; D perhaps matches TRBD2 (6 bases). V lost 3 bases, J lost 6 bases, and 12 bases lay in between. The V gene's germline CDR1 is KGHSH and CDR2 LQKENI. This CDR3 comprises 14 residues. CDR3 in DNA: TGTGCCAGCTCACCTGGGACTTCATTCAATGAGCAGTTCTTC. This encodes CASSPGTSFNEQFF. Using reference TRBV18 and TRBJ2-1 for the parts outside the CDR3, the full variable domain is NAGVMQNPRHLVRRRGQEARLRCSPMKGHSHVYWYRQLPEEGLKFMVYLQKENIIDESGMPKERFSAEFPKEGPSILRIQQVVRGDSAAYFCASSPGTSFNEQFFGPGTRLTVL.

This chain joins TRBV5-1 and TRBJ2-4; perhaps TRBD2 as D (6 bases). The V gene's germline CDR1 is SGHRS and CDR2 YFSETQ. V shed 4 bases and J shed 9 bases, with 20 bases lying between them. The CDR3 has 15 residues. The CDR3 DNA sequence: TGCGCCAGCAGCGCCCGTGGAGGGATGACTGGCATTCAGTACTTC. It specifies CASSARGGMTGIQYF.

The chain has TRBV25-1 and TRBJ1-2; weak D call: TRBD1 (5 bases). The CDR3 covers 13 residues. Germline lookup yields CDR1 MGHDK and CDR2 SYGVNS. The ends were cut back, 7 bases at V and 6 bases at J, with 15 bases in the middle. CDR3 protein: CASTERGENGYTF. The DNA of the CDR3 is TGTGCCAGCACCGAGCGGGGGGAGAATGGCTACACCTTC.

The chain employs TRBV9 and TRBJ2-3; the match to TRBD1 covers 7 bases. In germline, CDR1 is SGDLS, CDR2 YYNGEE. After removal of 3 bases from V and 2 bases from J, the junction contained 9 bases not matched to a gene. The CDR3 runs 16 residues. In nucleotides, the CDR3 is TGTGCCAGCAGCGCCCCCCGAGGGGGCCTCACAGATACGCAGTATTTT. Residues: CASSAPRGGLTDTQYF.